One T cell receptor beta chain is described in this entry. These data originate in a study of blood T cell repertoires in COVID-19. The wider study: Material from acute and convalescent COVID-19 was sourced from the United States, Italy and Spain. Sample material is recorded as cDNA or gDNA derived from T cells, B-cell-depleted T cells, or PBMCs.

This CDR3 is 14 amino acids long. V shed 6 bases and J shed 0 bases, with 9 bases lying between them. The germline V gene has CDR1 MNHNS and CDR2 SASEGT. Original handling: Quantification of nucleated cells was approximated via reference gene primer amplification. Sequenced by immunoSEQ multiplex PCR; TCRdb stores in-frame clones only, minus some. From that table come the V and J calls and clone size; the DNA was used to work out D and trimming. The sample holds approximately 230,000 clones, around 85% seen once. The genes are TRBV6-1 and TRBJ1-5; possible D gene TRBD1, 6 bases. Input material: peripheral blood. This TCR came from a woman between 35 and 50 years old with active or convalescent COVID-19. The CDR3 DNA is TGTGCCAGCAGCGACAGGTTTAGCAATCAGCCCCAGCATTTT. Its protein is CASSDRFSNQPQHF.